Here is one T cell receptor (beta chain) with its context. The data stem from a study of OX40 agonist ivuxolimab in advanced cancers. The CDR3 has 14 amino acids. Germline V gene data show CDR1 as WSHSY and CDR2 as SAAADI. Trimming took 6 bases from V and 0 from J, leaving 8 bases between them. Libraries were prepared by immunoSEQ multiplex PCR; TCRdb keeps only in-frame clonotypes and omits some of them. The table shows about 61,000 clones, with about 88% occurring only once. The receptor's source is an adult with an advanced solid tumor such as melanoma, head and neck, liver or kidney cancer. The sequenced sample was CD4+ or CD8+ T cells sorted from blood, obtained in a trial of the OX40 agonist ivuxolimab. The chain links TRBV10-2 to TRBJ1-4; tentative D call: TRBD1 (5 bases). For the CDR3, the DNA is TGCGCCAGCAGCGCGACAGCAACTAATGAAAAACTGTTTTTT. Amino acids: CASSATATNEKLFF.